These 22 T cell receptor beta chains share one sample of origin, sequenced in a study of T cells in placental villitis. The immunoSEQ assay was v4. Clones were read by immunoSEQ multiplex PCR, and TCRdb kept only the in-frame ones, dropping some. This table holds several thousand clones, about three quarters found once. Sample: placental tissue containing maternal and fetal cells. These receptor sequences come from a human patient with infectious villitis; the placental T cells may come from both mother and fetus.

The J gene is TRBJ2-6, the V gene TRBV27; 8 nucleotides match TRBD1. The CDR3 contains 17 residues. Germline V gene data show CDR1 as MNHEY and CDR2 as SMNVEV (reference sequence). Losses at the gene ends were 0 bases for V and 4 bases for J; bases not matched to a gene: 5. CDR3 DNA: TGTGCCAGCAGTTTATCGGGACAGGCGTTCGGGGCCAACGTCCTGACTTTC. This encodes CASSLSGQAFGANVLTF.

The genes are TRBV2 and TRBJ1-4; no clear D gene. This CDR3 has 13 amino acids. V lost 7 bases, J lost 5 bases, and 11 bases lay in between. Looked up from germline, CDR1 is SNHLY and CDR2 is FYNNEI. CDR3 residues: CASKQRLNEKLFF. The CDR3 nucleotides read TGTGCCAGCAAACAGCGGTTGAATGAAAAACTGTTTTTT.

The chain has TRBV10-3 and TRBJ2-7, with D maybe TRBD2 (6 bases). Germline V gives CDR1 ENHRY, CDR2 SYGVKD. Trimming removed 10 bases from V and 5 bases from J, with 9 bases in between. This CDR3 has 10 residues. The CDR3 coding sequence is TGTGCCACCGGGGAGGACGAGCAGTACTTC. Amino acid sequence: CATGEDEQYF.

This rearrangement joins TRBV7-2 to TRBJ1-5; 9 nucleotides agree with TRBD1. V trimming: 3 bases; J trimming: 3 bases; junction bases outside the gene matches: 9. Germline V gene data show CDR1 as SGHTA and CDR2 as FQGNSA. This CDR3 is built from 17 residues. The CDR3 is CASSFSWTGASNQPQHF. CDR3 sequence (DNA): TGTGCCAGCAGCTTTTCTTGGACAGGGGCTTCCAATCAGCCCCAGCATTTT. Full variable domain (rest looked up from reference TRBV7-2 and TRBJ1-5): GAGVSQSPSNKVTEKGKDVELRCDPISGHTALYWYRQSLGQGLEFLIYFQGNSAPDKSGLPSDRFSAERTGGSVSTLTIQRTQQEDSAVYLCASSFSWTGASNQPQHFGDGTRLSIL.

The rearrangement links TRBV5-1 to TRBJ2-5, with 9 bases fitting TRBD2. The CDR3 runs 14 residues. V was clipped by 4 bases and J by 2 bases; unmatched bases: 3. CDR1 SGHRS and CDR2 YFSETQ come from the germline V gene. DNA of the CDR3: TGCGCCAGCAGCCCCGCGGGGGGGCAAGAGACCCAGTACTTC. This gives the protein CASSPAGGQETQYF.

The table lists this clone with a few counts. The chain combines TRBV5-1 with TRBJ2-1; tentative D call: TRBD2 (6 bases). The V gene's germline CDR1 is SGHRS and CDR2 YFSETQ. The CDR3 totals 13 residues. V was pared by 0 bases and J by 10 bases, with 11 bases between. CDR3 nucleotides: TGCGCCAGCAGCTTGGATGGGCTAGCGGAGCAGTTCTTC. It codes for CASSLDGLAEQFF.

In this sample, this clone turned up a few times. The chain carries TRBV3-1 (or the pseudogene TRBV3-2) and TRBJ2-5; D unclear. The CDR3 extends over 15 amino acids. V was trimmed by 0 bases and J by 2 bases, leaving 10 bases between them. Per germline, CDR1 LGHDT and CDR2 YNNKEL (reference sequence). This CDR3 is CASSQDQHQQETQYF. Written as DNA, the CDR3 is TGTGCCAGCAGCCAAGATCAACACCAACAAGAGACCCAGTACTTC.

This clone was observed a handful of times. The chain couples TRBV5-1 to TRBJ1-6, with D hard to call. The V end was cut by 2 bases, the J end by 6 bases, with 6 bases between. The CDR3 loop spans 13 amino acids. Looked up from germline, CDR1 is SGHRS and CDR2 is YFSETQ. As DNA, the CDR3 is TGCGCCAGCAGCTTAAATACTAATTCACCCCTCCACTTT. Its protein product is CASSLNTNSPLHF.

This chain uses TRBV12-3 or TRBV12-4 with TRBJ1-1, with D unclear. V lost 2 bases to trimming and J lost 1 base, with 2 bases between them. This CDR3 comprises 12 residues. CDR3 DNA sequence: TGTGCCAGCAGTTTACAGAACACTGAAGCTTTCTTT. This sequence encodes CASSLQNTEAFF.

The chain combines TRBV9 with TRBJ1-3, with D possibly being TRBD1 (5 bases). The germline V gene encodes CDR1 SGDLS and CDR2 YYNGEE. The V gene lost 1 base and the J gene lost 0 bases, with 11 bases spanning the gap. There are 16 residues in the CDR3. The CDR3 is CASSVTSGGSGNTIYF. Here the CDR3 DNA reads TGTGCCAGCAGCGTAACCTCCGGGGGCTCTGGAAACACCATATATTTT.

This chain connects TRBV19 to TRBJ1-6, with 10 bases identical to TRBD1. Losses at the gene ends were 6 bases for V and 10 bases for J; bases not matched to a gene: 9. The germline CDR1 and CDR2 sequences are LNHDA and SQIVND (reference sequence). CDR3 length: 15 amino acids. CDR3 sequence: CASRGLTGGASPLHF. CDR3 DNA sequence: TGTGCCAGTAGGGGTTTGACAGGGGGCGCATCACCCCTCCACTTT. The full variable domain, rest sourced from reference TRBV19 and TRBJ1-6, is DGGITQSPKYLFRKEGQNVTLSCEQNLNHDAMYWYRQDPGQGLRLIYYSQIVNDFQKGDIAEGYSVSREKKESFPLTVTSAQKNPTAFYLCASRGLTGGASPLHFGNGTRLTVT.

The CDR3 is CASSQIGTNVANEQFF. The CDR3 nucleotides read TGTGCCAGCTCACAAATTGGGACCAATGTGGCAAATGAGCAGTTCTTC. The chain has TRBV18 and TRBJ2-1; tentatively, D is TRBD1 or TRBD2 (5 bases each). Trimming stripped 4 bases from V and 7 bases from J, with 20 bases between. Germline CDR1 is KGHSH and CDR2 is LQKENI. The length of the CDR3 is 16 residues.

The chain recombines TRBV9 with TRBJ1-2, with D maybe TRBD1 (5 bases). Germline V gene lookup returns CDR1 SGDLS and CDR2 YYNGEE. Trimming removed 0 bases at V and 2 bases at J, with 11 bases between. CDR3 length: 15 amino acids. CDR3 amino acids: CASSVGPGWNYGYTF. In DNA form, the CDR3 reads TGTGCCAGCAGCGTAGGGCCAGGGTGGAACTATGGCTACACCTTC. The variable domain in full, with the rest retrieved from reference TRBV9 and TRBJ1-2, is DSGVTQTPKHLITATGQRVTLRCSPRSGDLSVYWYQQSLDQGLQFLIQYYNGEERAKGNILERFSAQQFPDLHSELNLSSLELGDSALYFCASSVGPGWNYGYTFGSGTRLTVV.

The chain recombines TRBV4-2 with TRBJ2-1; D tentatively reads TRBD1 or TRBD2 (5 bases each). Germline V gene lookup returns CDR1 LGHNA and CDR2 YNFKEQ. The CDR3 is made up of 15 amino acids. V was shortened by 0 bases and J by 8 bases, with 14 bases between the two germline ends. CDR3 bases: TGTGCCAGCAGCCAAGAGGGACGGTTTATAGATGAGCAGTTCTTC. It translates to CASSQEGRFIDEQFF.

The gene calls are TRBV7-9 and TRBJ1-2; possible D gene TRBD1, 6 bases. The ends were cut back, 5 bases at V and 5 bases at J, with 15 bases in the middle. This CDR3 has 14 residues. Per germline, CDR1 SEHNR and CDR2 FQNEAQ (reference sequence). As DNA, the CDR3 is TGTGCCAGCAGCGAAGACAGGATGAATTATGGCTACACCTTC. Encoded protein: CASSEDRMNYGYTF. Drawing the rest from reference TRBV7-9 and TRBJ1-2, the complete variable domain is DTGVSQNPRHKITKRGQNVTFRCDPISEHNRLYWYRQTLGQGPEFLTYFQNEAQLEKSRLLSDRFSAERPKGSFSTLEIQRTEQGDSAMYLCASSEDRMNYGYTFGSGTRLTVV.

The CDR3 here is CASSLTANYGYTF. The DNA for the CDR3 is TGTGCCAGCAGCCTGACAGCTAACTATGGCTACACCTTC. This sequence joins TRBV12-3 or TRBV12-4 and TRBJ1-2; a weak D match, TRBD1 (5 bases). This CDR3 spans 13 amino acids. Trimming took 6 bases from V and 0 from J, leaving 8 bases between them.

This chain links TRBV6-5 with TRBJ1-6, with 8 bases fitting TRBD1. V was pared by 8 bases and J by 9 bases, with 6 bases of the junction left unmatched. Per germline, CDR1 MNHEY and CDR2 SVGAGI. The CDR3 is made up of 13 amino acids. The CDR3 sequence: CASGGQETSPLHF. For the CDR3, the DNA is TGTGCCAGCGGGGGACAGGAGACTTCACCCCTCCACTTT.

The genes are TRBV5-6 and TRBJ1-2, with D possibly being TRBD1 (6 bases). Germline V lookup: CDR1 SGHDT, CDR2 YYEEEE. V lost 3 bases to trimming and J lost 3 bases, with 9 bases between them. The CDR3 has 13 residues. CDR3 in amino acids: CASSSQGYYGYTF. The CDR3 DNA sequence: TGTGCCAGCAGCTCCCAGGGGTACTATGGCTACACCTTC. The variable domain in full, with the rest retrieved from reference TRBV5-6 and TRBJ1-2, is DAGVTQSPTHLIKTRGQQVTLRCSPKSGHDTVSWYQQALGQGPQFIFQYYEEEERQRGNFPDRFSGHQFPNYSSELNVNALLLGDSALYLCASSSQGYYGYTFGSGTRLTVV.

On this clone: Germline and junction disagree at one end, which may indicate a read error. The chain employs TRBV7-7 and TRBJ2-2; 8 positions agree with TRBD1. The CDR3 length is 15 residues. The V gene's germline CDR1 is SSHAT and CDR2 FNYEAQ (reference sequence). The CDR3 is CASSSGTGNTGELFF. In DNA form, the CDR3 reads TGTGCTAGCAGCTCCGGGACAGGGAACACCGGGGAGCTGTTTTTT.

A word on this clone: A much larger clonotype is one base distant, so this may be a read error. The chain has TRBV13 and TRBJ1-6; unclear D gene. This CDR3 spans 17 amino acids. Germline V gives CDR1 PRHDT, CDR2 FYEKMQ (reference sequence). The CDR3 loop reads CASSLGARRSYNSLLHF. The CDR3 nucleotides are TGTGCCAGCAGCTTAGGGGCCCGGAGATCCTATAATTCACTCCTCCACTTT.

The table lists this clone with a count of one. The rearrangement links TRBV7-9 to TRBJ1-2; D might be TRBD1 (6 bases). Germline CDR1 reads SEHNR; CDR2 reads FQNEAQ (reference sequence). This CDR3 has 14 amino acids. Trimming took off 6 bases at V and 3 bases at J, with 14 bases between the two ends. In DNA, the CDR3 is TGTGCCAGCAGACCAAACAGGGAGTACTATGGCTACACCTTC. Translating it yields CASRPNREYYGYTF.

The chain combines TRBV2 with TRBJ2-1; 12 nucleotides agree with TRBD2. V was clipped by 10 bases and J by 9 bases; unmatched bases: 13. CDR1 and CDR2 from the germline V gene are SNHLY and FYNNEI. The CDR3 runs 15 residues. The CDR3 region is CATSERLAGDSEQFF. The CDR3 bases are TGTGCCACCTCCGAACGACTAGCGGGGGATAGTGAGCAGTTCTTC.